This T cell receptor beta chain emerged from a study of cytomegalovirus exposure and HLA in healthy donors. Study results and caveats: A few of the chains that were CMV-associated were confirmed in vitro to be specific for CMV antigens. The availability of immune exposure information extended only to CMV serostatus.

Worth noting for this clone: No antigen is known for it.

The primer mix had 60 Vbeta and 13 Jbeta primers. The assay was immunoSEQ multiplex PCR, and TCRdb's table has in-frame clones only and misses some. The data hold fewer than 80,000 clones, with around 76% observed a single time. The clonotype comes from a man younger than 30 in good health and CMV-seronegative. The material sequenced was PBMCs.

This CDR3 reads CASSLEDRPSYEQYV. The CDR3, as DNA: TGTGCCAGCAGCTTGGAAGACAGGCCCTCCTACGAGCAGTACGTC. This sequence joins TRBV5-6 and TRBJ2-7; D is perhaps TRBD1 (6 bases). CDR1 is SGHDT and CDR2 is YYEEEE in the germline V gene. The length of the CDR3 is 15 residues. Trimming pared 0 bases from V and 0 bases from J, leaving 10 bases between.